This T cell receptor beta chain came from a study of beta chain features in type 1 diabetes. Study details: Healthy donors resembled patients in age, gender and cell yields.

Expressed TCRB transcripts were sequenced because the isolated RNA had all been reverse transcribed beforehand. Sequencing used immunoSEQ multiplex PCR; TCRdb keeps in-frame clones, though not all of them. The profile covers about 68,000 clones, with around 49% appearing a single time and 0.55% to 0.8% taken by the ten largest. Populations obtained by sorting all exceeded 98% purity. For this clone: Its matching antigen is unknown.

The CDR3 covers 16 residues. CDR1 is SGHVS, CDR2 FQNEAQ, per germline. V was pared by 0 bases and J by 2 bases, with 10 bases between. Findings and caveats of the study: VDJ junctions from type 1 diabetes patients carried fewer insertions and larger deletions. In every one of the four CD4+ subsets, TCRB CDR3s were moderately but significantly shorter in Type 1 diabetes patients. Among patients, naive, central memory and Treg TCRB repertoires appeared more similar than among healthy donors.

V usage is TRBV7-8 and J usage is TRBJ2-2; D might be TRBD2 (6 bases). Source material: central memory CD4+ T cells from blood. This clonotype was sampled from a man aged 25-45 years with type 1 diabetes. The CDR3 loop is CASSLARRENTGELFF. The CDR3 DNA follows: TGTGCCAGCAGCTTAGCGAGGCGGGAAAACACCGGGGAGCTGTTTTTT.